Sequencing of this TCR beta chain was carried out in a study of vaccination effects on CD4 cells after COVID-19. Study background: Subjects were given two BNT162b2 or mRNA-1273 vaccine doses.

About this clone: Its target is unknown.

Following 10 days of culture, CD4+ T cells were isolated. A PCR test confirmed that the person had SARS-CoV-2 infection between March and December 2020. Generated by immunoSEQ multiplex PCR, the TCRdb table keeps only in-frame clones and is missing some. The sample records some 49,000 clones, around 74% being singletons. CDR1 and CDR2 (germline): LNHDA, SQIVND (reference sequence). V lost 5 bases, J lost 5 bases, and 14 bases stayed unmatched. The CDR3 runs 18 residues. The starting material was CD4+ T cells from PBMCs cultured without peptide, obtained before COVID-19 vaccination. This receptor was taken from a human donor who had a prior SARS-CoV-2 infection. The V gene is TRBV19, the J gene TRBJ2-2, with TRBD2 identical over 10 bases. CDR3: CASSLISGASGGTGELFF. The DNA of the CDR3 is TGTGCCAGTAGTCTCATCTCTGGGGCTAGCGGGGGAACCGGGGAGCTGTTTTTT.